A single sample is the source of the 26 T cell receptor beta chains below, sequenced in a study of blood T cell repertoires in COVID-19. Profiled with immunoSEQ multiplex PCR; TCRdb holds only in-frame clones, not every one. The profile covers around 260,000 clones, with around 87% appearing a single time and about 2.5% taken by the ten largest. The source material was peripheral blood. The source of these receptors is a woman in her fifties or sixties with acute or convalescent COVID-19.

This chain uses TRBV7-3 with TRBJ2-1, with a tentative D call TRBD2 (5 bases). Germline CDR1 is SGHTA and CDR2 is FQGTGA. The CDR3 consists of 16 residues. Trimming removed 0 bases from V and 0 bases from J, with 9 bases in between. CDR3 DNA sequence: TGTGCCAGCAGCTTAACGTCGGGATACTCCTACAATGAGCAGTTCTTC. It translates to CASSLTSGYSYNEQFF.

V usage is TRBV9 and J usage is TRBJ1-6; 7 nucleotides line up with TRBD1. The CDR3 has 14 amino acids. V gave up 4 bases and J gave up 7 bases; unmatched junction bases: 5. Germline values: CDR1 SGDLS, CDR2 YYNGEE. The CDR3 DNA reads TGTGCCAGCAGCACAGGACAGGTGAATTCACCCCTCCACTTT. It is translated as CASSTGQVNSPLHF.

A single count supports this clone. The chain employs TRBV3-1 (or the pseudogene TRBV3-2) and TRBJ1-1, with D unresolved. Per germline, CDR1 LGHDT and CDR2 YNNKEL (reference sequence). V dropped 3 bases and J dropped 1 base, with 12 bases sitting between them. The CDR3 has 15 residues. The CDR3 protein is CASSHGGRRNTEAFF. In DNA, the CDR3 is TGTGCCAGCAGCCACGGAGGGCGCCGGAACACTGAAGCTTTCTTT.

This clone has a single count. The V and J genes are TRBV5-4 and TRBJ2-2; 9 nucleotides agree with TRBD2. The CDR3 is made up of 17 amino acids. In germline, CDR1 is SGHNT, CDR2 YYREEE (reference sequence). V shed 5 bases, J shed 0 bases, and the junction held 8 bases outside the gene matches. CDR3: CASSSPGLAANTGELFF. The CDR3 bases are TGTGCCAGCAGTTCCCCGGGACTAGCTGCGAACACCGGGGAGCTGTTTTTT. The whole variable domain, remainder taken from reference TRBV5-4 and TRBJ2-2, is ETGVTQSPTHLIKTRGQQVTLRCSSQSGHNTVSWYQQALGQGPQFIFQYYREEENGRGNFPPRFSGLQFPNYSSELNVNALELDDSALYLCASSSPGLAANTGELFFGEGSRLTVL.

Only a few counts were recorded for this clone. The V call is TRBV5-1, the J call TRBJ2-2; maybe TRBD2 (5 bases). V was cut by 0 bases and J by 4 bases, with 10 bases left in between. Germline lookup yields CDR1 SGHRS and CDR2 YFSETQ. The CDR3 is 15 amino acids. The CDR3 DNA reads TGCGCCAGCAGCTTGGTGGGAGATCGCACCGGGGAGCTGTTTTTT. Translation gives CASSLVGDRTGELFF.

The rearrangement links TRBV29-1 to TRBJ2-3, with TRBD2 as a possible D gene (5 bases). The CDR3 length is 14 residues. V lost 5 bases and J lost 4, with 16 bases in between. Germline loops: CDR1 SQVTM, CDR2 ANQGSEA. CDR3 amino acids: CSVWSLRGSDTQYF. CDR3 DNA: TGCAGCGTTTGGTCCCTCCGGGGATCAGATACGCAGTATTTT.

The V and J genes are TRBV9 and TRBJ2-7; 10 nucleotides line up with TRBD2. CDR3 length equals 16 residues. Germline CDR1 SGDLS, CDR2 YYNGEE. Trimming cost V 3 bases and J 5 bases; bases outside gene matches: 11. The CDR3 DNA is TGTGCCAGCAGCGCTGATCTAGCGGGGGCAGGGGACGAGCAGTACTTC. Residues: CASSADLAGAGDEQYF.

The rearrangement joins TRBV19 to TRBJ2-3; perhaps TRBD2 as D (5 bases). Germline values: CDR1 LNHDA, CDR2 SQIVND (reference sequence). Between the trimmed V and J ends, which lost 6 bases and 2 bases, there was a span of 9 bases. This CDR3 has 13 residues. The CDR3 nucleotides read TGTGCCAGTAGCGAGGGATTCACAGATACGCAGTATTTT. Its translation: CASSEGFTDTQYF.

The chain combines TRBV5-1 with TRBJ2-1, with 7 positions matching TRBD2. Germline loops: CDR1 SGHRS, CDR2 YFSETQ. The trim removed 3 bases at V and 6 bases at J, leaving 3 bases unmatched. The CDR3 totals 13 residues. For the CDR3, the DNA is TGCGCCAGCAGCTCTGGGACTACCAATGAGCAGTTCTTC. It encodes CASSSGTTNEQFF. The whole variable domain, filled in from reference TRBV5-1 and TRBJ2-1, reads KAGVTQTPRYLIKTRGQQVTLSCSPISGHRSVSWYQQTPGQGLQFLFEYFSETQRNKGNFPGRFSGRQFSNSRSEMNVSTLELGDSALYLCASSSGTTNEQFFGPGTRLTVL.

J is TRBJ2-3 and V is TRBV7-3, with D possibly TRBD2 on 5 matching bases. Germline values: CDR1 SGHTA, CDR2 FQGTGA. There are 16 residues in the CDR3. The V end lost 1 base, the J end lost 4 bases, and 15 bases lay between the germline ends. The CDR3 DNA reads TGTGCCAGCAGCTTAATCCCCGGGGATGGCTCAGATACGCAGTATTTT. Residues: CASSLIPGDGSDTQYF.

The chain couples TRBV2 to TRBJ1-1; possibly TRBD1 for D (5 bases). This CDR3 comprises 15 residues. Per the germline V gene, CDR1 is SNHLY and CDR2 is FYNNEI. The ends were cut back, 8 bases at V and 0 bases at J, with 16 bases in the middle. The DNA of the CDR3 is TGTGCCAGCCGAATTAGACAGAGCCTGAACACTGAAGCTTTCTTT. It encodes CASRIRQSLNTEAFF.

The V gene is TRBV29-1, the J gene TRBJ1-3, with D unresolved. The germline V and J ends were trimmed by 3 bases and 9 bases, with 12 bases remaining between them. The CDR3 covers 12 residues. Looked up from germline, CDR1 is SQVTM and CDR2 is ANQGSEA. In nucleotides, the CDR3 is TGCAGCGTTGAGGCTGGAGGCGGCACCATATATTTT. It codes for CSVEAGGGTIYF.

The chain employs TRBV28 and TRBJ2-7; 9 bases agree with TRBD2. Germline V gives CDR1 MDHEN, CDR2 SYDVKM. Germline trimming cut 7 bases from V and 2 bases from J; bases unmatched to any gene: 12. This CDR3 is 16 amino acids long. CDR3 coding DNA: TGTGCCAGCACCACCCCCGACCGCGGGAGGGCCTACGAGCAGTACTTC. Amino acid sequence: CASTTPDRGRAYEQYF.

The rearrangement joins TRBV5-1 to TRBJ1-2, with D possibly matching TRBD1 (5 bases). Germline CDR1 and CDR2: SGHRS and YFSETQ. Trimming cost V 4 bases and J 4 bases, with 17 bases left between them. This CDR3 region has 15 residues. CDR3 in amino acids: CASSINSGYPYGYTF. The CDR3 bases are TGCGCCAGCAGCATCAACTCAGGGTATCCCTATGGCTACACCTTC.

The J gene is TRBJ2-4, the V gene TRBV6-1, with D hard to call. With 3 bases removed from V and 1 base from J, the gap between germline ends came to 10 bases. Germline loops: CDR1 MNHNS, CDR2 SASEGT. The CDR3 runs to 15 residues. The CDR3 bases are TGTGCCAGCAGTGACCCAGGTTGGGCCAAAAACATTCAGTACTTC. It specifies CASSDPGWAKNIQYF.

The chain is built from TRBV10-3 and TRBJ1-2; TRBD1 is a possible D gene (5 bases). Trimming took off 4 bases at V and 5 bases at J, with 17 bases between the two ends. The germline CDR1 and CDR2 sequences are ENHRY and SYGVKD. CDR3 length: 15 amino acids. In nucleotides, the CDR3 is TGTGCCATCAGTGCCCCCCTGGGGGGAGGGTATGGCTACACCTTC. Translation: CAISAPLGGGYGYTF.

This clone was found once. The CDR3 sequence is CASSLTSGSRYLPYEQYF. The CDR3 coding sequence is TGTGCCAGCAGCTTAACTAGCGGGAGCCGCTACCTTCCCTACGAGCAGTACTTC. The genes are TRBV11-2 and TRBJ2-7; 11 bases are shared with TRBD2. The CDR3 has 18 residues. Germline V CDR1 and CDR2: SGHAT, FQNNGV. The V and J ends lost 2 bases and 2 bases, in that order; junction bases with no gene match: 11.

The chain uses TRBV7-2 and TRBJ2-6; D gene ambiguous. V was shortened by 2 bases and J by 0 bases, with 5 bases between the two germline ends. This CDR3 is built from 15 residues. Germline CDR1 reads SGHTA; CDR2 reads FQGNSA. The CDR3 bases are TGTGCCAGCAGCTTAATCGTCTCTGGGGCCAACGTCCTGACTTTC. Translating it yields CASSLIVSGANVLTF.

The genes are TRBV29-1 and TRBJ2-5; D is possibly TRBD2 (6 bases). Trimming pared 3 bases from V and 1 base from J, leaving 9 bases between. This CDR3 region has 13 residues. Germline V gives CDR1 SQVTM, CDR2 ANQGSEA. The CDR3 protein is CSVDVRGQETQYF. The CDR3 DNA is TGCAGCGTTGACGTGCGGGGCCAAGAGACCCAGTACTTC.

The chain has TRBV5-1 and TRBJ1-1; no definite D call. CDR1 and CDR2 from the germline V gene are SGHRS and YFSETQ. V dropped 3 bases and J dropped 1 base, with 13 bases sitting between them. The CDR3 consists of 15 residues. CDR3 loop: CASSSSGRGNTEAFF. For the CDR3, the DNA is TGCGCCAGCAGCTCATCGGGCCGGGGGAACACTGAAGCTTTCTTT.

The V call is TRBV30, the J call TRBJ1-4; D is unclear. The V end was cut by 4 bases, the J end by 0 bases, with 12 bases between. Germline V gene lookup returns CDR1 GTSNPN and CDR2 SVGIG (reference sequence). The CDR3 runs 15 residues. CDR3 nucleotide sequence: TGTGCCTGGATGCACATGACTGCAACTAATGAAAAACTGTTTTTT. Amino acids: CAWMHMTATNEKLFF.

The chain carries TRBV9 and TRBJ2-1, with 8 nucleotides matching TRBD2. The trim removed 4 bases at V and 4 bases at J, leaving 10 bases unmatched. This CDR3 spans 16 amino acids. Germline values: CDR1 SGDLS, CDR2 YYNGEE. The CDR3 nucleotides read TGTGCCAGCAGCCCCCTTGTCGCGGGAGGATACAATGAGCAGTTCTTC. Translated: CASSPLVAGGYNEQFF.

Remarks on this clone: One end of the junction fails to match germline, which may point to a read error. The rearrangement joins TRBV5-4 to TRBJ2-2; D may be TRBD1 (5 bases). The CDR3 contains 15 residues. Germline assignment: CDR1 SGHNT and CDR2 YYREEE (reference sequence). This CDR3 reads CASSLQERNAGELFF. The CDR3 bases are TGTGCCAGCAGCCTACAGGAAAGGAACGCCGGGGAGCTGTTTTTT.

This sequence joins TRBV5-6 and TRBJ2-1; a possible D gene is TRBD2 (6 bases). CDR1 and CDR2 from the germline V gene are SGHDT and YYEEEE. V was clipped by 0 bases and J by 9 bases, with 7 bases between them. The length of the CDR3 is 12 residues. This CDR3 is CASSLEEGEQFF. For the CDR3, the DNA is TGTGCCAGCAGCTTGGAGGAGGGTGAGCAGTTCTTC.

As DNA, the CDR3 is TGTGCCAGCAGTGAACTAGCGGGCACAGATACGCAGTATTTT. Its protein is CASSELAGTDTQYF. This sequence joins TRBV2 and TRBJ2-3, with TRBD2 identical over 7 bases. The CDR3 sequence is 14 residues long. V was pared by 2 bases and J by 1 base, with 0 bases of the junction left unmatched. Germline V CDR1 and CDR2: SNHLY, FYNNEI.

V is TRBV30 and J is TRBJ1-1, with 8 nucleotides matching TRBD1. This CDR3 is 14 amino acids long. Germline V gene lookup returns CDR1 GTSNPN and CDR2 SVGIG (reference sequence). Losses at the gene ends were 2 bases for V and 0 bases for J; bases not matched to a gene: 2. The CDR3 bases are TGTGCCTGGAGTCCAGGGGGCTTGAACACTGAAGCTTTCTTT. Translation gives CAWSPGGLNTEAFF. Together with reference TRBV30 and TRBJ1-1, the CDR3 gives the full variable domain: SQTIHQWPATLVQPVGSPLSLECTVEGTSNPNLYWYRQAAGRGLQLLFYSVGIGQISSEVPQNLSASRPQDRQFILSSKKLLLSDSGFYLCAWSPGGLNTEAFFGQGTRLTVV.